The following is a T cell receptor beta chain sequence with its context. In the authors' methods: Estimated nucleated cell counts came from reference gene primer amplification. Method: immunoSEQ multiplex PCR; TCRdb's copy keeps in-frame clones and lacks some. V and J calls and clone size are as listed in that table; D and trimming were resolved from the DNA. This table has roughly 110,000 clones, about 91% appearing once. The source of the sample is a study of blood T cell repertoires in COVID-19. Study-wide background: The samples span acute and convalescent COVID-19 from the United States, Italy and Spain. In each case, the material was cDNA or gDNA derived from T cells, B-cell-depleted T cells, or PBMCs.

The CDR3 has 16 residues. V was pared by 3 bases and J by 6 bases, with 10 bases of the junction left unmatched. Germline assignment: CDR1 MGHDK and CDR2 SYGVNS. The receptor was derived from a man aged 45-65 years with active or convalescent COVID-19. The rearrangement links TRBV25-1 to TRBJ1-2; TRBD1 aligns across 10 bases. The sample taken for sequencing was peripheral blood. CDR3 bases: TGTGCCAGCAGTGACTCATACCGGGACAGGGGCCATGGCTACACCTTC. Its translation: CASSDSYRDRGHGYTF.